This is a list of T cell receptor beta chains from one sample in a study of memory CD4+ T cells and cytomegalovirus serostatus. Produced via immunoSEQ multiplex PCR; TCRdb's table is partial and in-frame only. The table records 45,000 to 60,000 clones, roughly 78% of them present only once. Sequenced sample: memory CD4+ T cells from blood. Receptor source: an adult in good health and CMV-seronegative. The CDR3 runs from the conserved cysteine through the conserved F or W. Fields, in order: clone size, D gene, V gene, J gene, CDR3 protein, CDR3 DNA. D genes are given only for firm matches. The listing skips clone size in some rows; elsewhere it reads once, few, many or a size class.

NA,NA,TRBV19,TRBJ1-1,CASSRGENTEAFF,TGTGCCAGTAGCCGGGGGGAGAACACTGAAGCTTTCTTT
few,NA,TRBV5-1,TRBJ2-2,CASSLDATGELFF,TGCGCCAGCAGCTTGGATGCCACCGGGGAGCTGTTTTTT
NA,TRBD1,TRBV19,TRBJ2-2,CASRETGTVNTGELFF,TGTGCCAGTAGGGAGACCGGGACAGTGAACACCGGGGAGCTGTTTTTT
few,NA,TRBV30,TRBJ2-2,CAWGQSGTYTGELFF,TGTGCCTGGGGACAGTCGGGTACATACACCGGGGAGCTGTTTTTT
once,NA,TRBV19,TRBJ1-3,CASSRPPVRGNTIYF,TGTGCCAGTAGTAGACCACCGGTGAGAGGAAACACCATATATTTT
NA,NA,TRBV19,TRBJ1-1,CASSKAYTNTEAFF,TGTGCCAGTAGTAAGGCGTACACGAACACTGAAGCTTTCTTT
NA,TRBD2,TRBV6-1,TRBJ2-5,CASSEAWTSQETQYF,TGTGCCAGCAGTGAAGCTTGGACTAGTCAGGAGACCCAGTACTTC
NA,NA,TRBV2,TRBJ2-7,CASSEQGSYEQYF,TGTGCCAGCAGTGAACAGGGCTCCTACGAGCAGTACTTC
NA,TRBD2,TRBV6-6,TRBJ2-1,CASRKREDSYNEQFF,TGTGCCAGCAGGAAGCGGGAGGACTCCTACAATGAGCAGTTCTTC
once,TRBD1,TRBV5-1,TRBJ2-7,CASSLADRVSTYEQYF,TGCGCCAGCAGCTTGGCTGACAGGGTGTCAACCTACGAGCAGTACTTC
NA,NA,TRBV6-1,TRBJ2-7,CASSGGTSPLYEQYF,TGTGCCAGCAGTGGGGGAACCTCCCCTCTCTACGAGCAGTACTTC
NA,TRBD1,TRBV9,TRBJ1-2,CASSADGTVYGYTF,TGTGCCAGCAGCGCGGACGGGACAGTCTATGGCTACACCTTC
NA,NA,TRBV10-1,TRBJ2-5,CASSESKGYKETQYF,TGCGCCAGCAGTGAGTCGAAGGGGTACAAAGAGACCCAGTACTTC
NA,TRBD1,TRBV6-1,TRBJ1-4,CASSEKPGQANEKLFF,TGTGCCAGCAGTGAAAAACCGGGACAGGCTAATGAAAAACTGTTTTTT
once,NA,TRBV11-3,TRBJ2-7,CASSHGGGTADYEQYF,TGTGCCAGCAGCCACGGTGGCGGGACGGCCGACTACGAGCAGTACTTC
NA,NA,TRBV29-1,TRBJ2-1,CSVDRSGFFRQFF,TGCAGCGTAGACAGGTCGGGGTTTTTCAGGCAGTTCTTC
few,NA,TRBV7-3,TRBJ2-7,CASSIDQGYEQYF,TGTGCCAGCAGCATAGATCAGGGTTACGAGCAGTACTTC
NA,NA,TRBV29-1,TRBJ2-5,CSVQPGTGVETQYF,TGCAGCGTTCAACCCGGGACCGGAGTAGAGACCCAGTACTTC
NA,NA,TRBV2,TRBJ1-2,CASTLDKEGYTF,TGTGCCAGCACCTTGGACAAGGAAGGCTACACCTTC
NA,TRBD2,TRBV7-3,TRBJ2-4,CASSPGTSRGRGNIQYF,TGTGCCAGCAGTCCTGGGACTAGTAGAGGGAGGGGTAACATTCAGTACTTC
NA,TRBD1,TRBV6-1,TRBJ2-7,CASSDRVYEQYF,TGTGCCAGCAGCGACAGGGTCTACGAGCAGTACTTC
few,TRBD1,TRBV6-1,TRBJ1-2,CASSVGGQGRYYGYTF,TGTGCCAGCAGTGTCGGGGGACAGGGGAGGTACTATGGCTACACCTTC
NA,TRBD2,TRBV7-9,TRBJ2-2,CASSPRTSGRGELFF,TGTGCCAGCAGCCCTCGGACTAGCGGGCGCGGGGAGCTGTTTTTT
NA,NA,TRBV20-1,TRBJ1-2,CSATYRYTF,TGCAGTGCCACGTATCGCTACACCTTC
NA,TRBD1,TRBV19,TRBJ1-5,CASSIRGQGVLANQPQHF,TGTGCCAGTAGTATCAGGGGACAGGGAGTATTAGCAAATCAGCCCCAGCATTTT
NA,NA,TRBV7-3,TRBJ2-6,CASSLPGANVLTF,TGTGCCAGCAGCCTGCCTGGGGCCAACGTCCTGACTTTC
NA,NA,TRBV18,TRBJ1-2,CASSPRTSYGYTF,TGTGCCAGCTCACCACGGACCTCCTATGGCTACACCTTC
NA,NA,TRBV5-1,TRBJ1-3,CASSLDSSGNTIYF,TGCGCCAGCAGCCTAGACAGCTCTGGAAACACCATATATTTT
few,TRBD1,TRBV6-4,TRBJ1-2,CASREGNRGRDGYTF,TGTGCCAGCAGGGAAGGGAACAGGGGACGGGATGGCTACACCTTC
NA,NA,TRBV7-9,TRBJ2-4,CASSLAGGNIQYF,TGTGCCAGCAGCTTAGCTGGGGGAAACATTCAGTACTTC
NA,NA,TRBV28,TRBJ1-5,CASSLFLYQPQHF,TGTGCCAGCAGTTTGTTCCTCTATCAGCCCCAGCATTTT
NA,NA,TRBV5-8,TRBJ1-1,CASSFGSYNTEAFF,TGTGCCAGCAGCTTCGGGAGTTATAACACTGAAGCTTTCTTT
NA,NA,TRBV18,TRBJ1-2,CATTAGGYGYTF,TGTGCCACCACCGCGGGCGGCTATGGCTACACCTTC
NA,TRBD2,TRBV9,TRBJ2-1,CASSPRGRGEQFF,TGTGCCAGCAGCCCCCGTGGGAGGGGTGAGCAGTTCTTC
few,TRBD2,TRBV18,TRBJ2-1,CASSPPGTSGYNEQFF,TGTGCCAGCTCACCCCCGGGGACTAGCGGATACAATGAGCAGTTCTTC